This TCR beta chain came from a study of shared clonotypes between healthy human individuals. The CDR3 is 15 amino acids. Germline V gene sequence: CDR1 SNHLY, CDR2 FYNNEI. V was pared by 5 bases and J by 0 bases, with 4 bases of the junction left unmatched. Sequencing was performed with immunoSEQ multiplex PCR; in TCRdb, only in-frame clones are kept and a portion is missing. The data contain about 1.5 million clones, approximately 97% of them seen just once; the ten biggest clones take up roughly 1.2%. Details on this clone: At the DNA level, this CDR3 is encoded by other sequences in the same sample as well.

This sequence joins TRBV2 and TRBJ2-1; 7 bases align to TRBD1. The specimen sequenced was naive CD4+ T cells sorted from blood. The subset was: CD45RA+ positively selected. The TCR comes from a man aged 25-40 years in good health. The DNA of the CDR3 is TGTGCCAGCAGTTACAGGGGCAGCTCCTACAATGAGCAGTTCTTC. Protein product: CASSYRGSSYNEQFF. The complete variable domain, with remaining parts taken from reference TRBV2 and TRBJ2-1, reads EPEVTQTPSHQVTQMGQEVILRCVPISNHLYFYWYRQILGQKVEFLVSFYNNEISEKSEIFDDQFSVERPDGSNFTLKIRSTKLEDSAMYFCASSYRGSSYNEQFFGPGTRLTVL.